This entry lists 8 T cell receptor beta chains sequenced from one sample in a study of blood T cell repertoires in COVID-19. The method was immunoSEQ multiplex PCR; TCRdb's version includes in-frame clones alone and lacks a portion of them. The data show about 75,000 clones, 75% to 85% seen once. The sequencing sample was made of peripheral blood. The receptors come from a woman aged 50 to 60 with acute or convalescent COVID-19.

The V call is TRBV3-1 (or the pseudogene TRBV3-2), the J call TRBJ2-5, with TRBD2 matching over 7 bases. There are 14 residues in the CDR3. Germline V gene data show CDR1 as LGHDT and CDR2 as YNNKEL (reference sequence). With 2 bases clipped from V and 4 bases from J, the junction kept 4 bases outside the gene matches. The CDR3 nucleotides read TGTGCCAGCAGCCAATCGACTAGCAGAGAGACCCAGTACTTC. Residues: CASSQSTSRETQYF.

The V gene is TRBV20-1, the J gene TRBJ1-1; 7 bases align to TRBD1. Germline values: CDR1 DFQATT, CDR2 SNEGSKA (reference sequence). The CDR3 spans 15 residues. The V segment lost 3 bases and the J segment 1 base; nucleotides outside the gene matches: 8. DNA of the CDR3: TGCAGTGCTAGTGTACAGGGGTCCCCGAACACTGAAGCTTTCTTT. Translation gives CSASVQGSPNTEAFF.

The chain couples TRBV14 to TRBJ2-1; perhaps TRBD2 as D (5 bases). Looked up from germline, CDR1 is SGHDN and CDR2 is FVKESK. The V end was cut by 4 bases, the J end by 7 bases, with 8 bases between. This CDR3 contains 12 residues. The CDR3 reads CASSRGWNEQFF. DNA for the CDR3: TGTGCCAGCAGCCGCGGGTGGAATGAGCAGTTCTTC.

The chain has TRBV19 and TRBJ1-1, with D unresolved. This CDR3 contains 13 residues. Trimming removed 3 bases from V and 1 base from J, with 6 bases in between. Germline V gives CDR1 LNHDA, CDR2 SQIVND (reference sequence). CDR3 region: CASSMGENTEAFF. Here the CDR3 DNA reads TGTGCCAGTAGTATGGGCGAGAACACTGAAGCTTTCTTT.

This chain links TRBV11-3 with TRBJ2-7; 7 bases are shared with TRBD1. This CDR3 comprises 13 residues. The V gene's germline CDR1 is SGHNT and CDR2 YENEEA. V gave up 5 bases and J gave up 1 base; unmatched junction bases: 2. The chain's CDR3 is CASSQGDSYEQYF. The CDR3 DNA reads as TGTGCCAGCAGCCAGGGGGATTCCTACGAGCAGTACTTC.

The sample holds a few counts of this clone. This chain uses TRBV3-1 (or the pseudogene TRBV3-2) with TRBJ1-6; D ambiguous. The CDR3 has 14 residues. Germline lookup yields CDR1 LGHDT and CDR2 YNNKEL (reference sequence). Trimming shortened V by 2 bases and J by 8 bases, and 10 bases separated the two germline ends. Here the CDR3 reads CASSQMVSDSPLHF. DNA for the CDR3: TGTGCCAGCAGCCAAATGGTCAGTGATTCACCCCTCCACTTT.

In regard to this clone: Germline is not matched at one junction end, which may reflect a read error. The rearrangement links TRBV28 to TRBJ1-4; 7 bases line up with TRBD1. The CDR3 runs 12 residues. CDR1 and CDR2 from the germline V gene are MDHEN and SYDVKM. CDR3 coding DNA: TGTGCCAGCAGTCCTAGGACAGGTGTCTTGATTTTT. It translates to CASSPRTGVLIF. Using reference TRBV28 and TRBJ1-4 for the parts outside the CDR3, the full variable domain is DVKVTQSSRYLVKRTGEKVFLECVQDMDHENMFWYRQDPGLGLRLIYFSYDVKMKEKGDIPEGYSVSREKKERFSLILESASTNQTSMYLCASSPRTGVLIFGSGTQLSVL.

This chain connects TRBV28 to TRBJ1-4; D is unresolved. Trimming cost V 6 bases and J 0 bases, with 14 bases left between them. This CDR3 has 16 amino acids. Germline CDR1 MDHEN, CDR2 SYDVKM. CDR3 loop: CASSPSKYSTNEKLFF. CDR3 coding DNA: TGTGCCAGCAGCCCAAGCAAGTACTCAACTAATGAAAAACTGTTTTTT. Complete variable domain (other parts from reference TRBV28 and TRBJ1-4): DVKVTQSSRYLVKRTGEKVFLECVQDMDHENMFWYRQDPGLGLRLIYFSYDVKMKEKGDIPEGYSVSREKKERFSLILESASTNQTSMYLCASSPSKYSTNEKLFFGSGTQLSVL.